Described below is a single T cell receptor (beta chain) sequence and its context. What it recognizes is unknown. These data belong to a study of cytomegalovirus exposure and HLA in healthy donors. Study as a whole: Genotyping showed 81% of approximately 430 donors falling in the Caucasian-associated ancestry cluster.

The PCR made use of 60 Vbeta and 13 Jbeta primers. Profiled with immunoSEQ multiplex PCR; TCRdb holds only in-frame clones, not every one. Altogether around 100,000 clones are present, about 7.6% being singletons, with the ten largest covering 2% to 2.5%. Study observations and caveats: According to reports, the classifier identified cytomegalovirus status with high specificity and sensitivity. TCR beta V- and J-gene trimming, according to a later analysis, was linked to a missense DCLRE1C variant. Most TCR sequences were seen very rarely across donors, but some public TCRs occurred in many.

The CDR3 loop spans 14 amino acids. V lost 5 bases, J lost 0 bases, and 3 bases stayed unmatched. The V gene's germline CDR1 is LNHDA and CDR2 SQIVND (reference sequence). The sequence derives from a man aged 50 or older in good health and CMV-seronegative. This sequence joins TRBV19 and TRBJ2-7; 8 bases are a match to TRBD1. The sample comprised PBMCs. The CDR3 nucleotides are TGTGCCAGTAGTCCGACAGGGGTCTCCTACGAGCAGTACTTC. Its protein product is CASSPTGVSYEQYF.